The rows below give T cell receptor beta chains drawn from one sample of a study of blood T cells in healthy people across ages. TCRdb reanalysed the 5' RACE reads using MiXCR and keeps one entry per CDR3 protein. This sample has 1.2 million to 1.5 million distinct CDR3 sequences, with around 59% found just once. Sequenced sample: blood. The receptors stem from a man aged 18 to 35 in good health. Each CDR3 is given with its conserved first and last residue. Each record gives: CDR3 DNA, CDR3 protein, V gene, D gene, clone size, J gene. D genes are given only for firm matches. Clone size is shown for a subset of rows, as once, few, many or a class of expanded clone.

TGTGCCACCAGCAGAGATCGGGGGGCCTTAGATACGCAGTATTTT,CATSRDRGALDTQYF,TRBV15,-,-,TRBJ2-3
TGCGCCAGCAGCTTTGGAACGGCGGGATTGGACTATGGCTACACCTTC,CASSFGTAGLDYGYTF,TRBV5-1,-,few,TRBJ1-2
TGCGCCAGCAGAACTGATGGGTACACGTCAGATACGCAGTATTTT,CASRTDGYTSDTQYF,TRBV5-1,-,-,TRBJ2-3
TGTGCCAGCAGTTTCGGACAGGGGGCAAGATGGGCCGGGGAGCTGTTTTTT,CASSFGQGARWAGELFF,TRBV27,TRBD1,-,TRBJ2-2
TGCAGCGTCGGGGGGACTAGCGGGAGTTTTAATGAGCAGTTCTTC,CSVGGTSGSFNEQFF,TRBV20-1,TRBD2,-,TRBJ2-1
TGCAGTGCTAGTCGGTGGGAGGCGCGCAATGAGCAGTTCTTC,CSASRWEARNEQFF,TRBV20-1,-,-,TRBJ2-1
TGCGCCAGCAGCGCCCCGGGGGGGGACTATGGCTACACCTTC,CASSAPGGDYGYTF,TRBV5-1,-,once,TRBJ1-2
TGTGCCAGCAGCCACGAGGTTCGTGGCTACACCTTC,CASSHEVRGYTF,TRBV6-6,-,few,TRBJ1-2
TGTGCCAGCAGTTTCAGGGACAGGGAAGGACAGCCCCAGCATTTT,CASSFRDREGQPQHF,TRBV27,TRBD1,-,TRBJ1-5
TGCAGTGCTAGAGATCAGGGGGACCCTTATGGCTACACCTTC,CSARDQGDPYGYTF,TRBV20-1,TRBD1,-,TRBJ1-2
TGCGCCAGAGAATCTCAGGGGGCCAAAAACATTCAGTACTTC,CARESQGAKNIQYF,TRBV10-1,-,-,TRBJ2-4
TGTGCCAGCAGCCAGACGGCTAGCGGGCGTACCTACGAGCAGTACTTC,CASSQTASGRTYEQYF,TRBV3-1,TRBD2,few,TRBJ2-7
TGTGCCAGCGGCCGGGACACTCAACCGGAGGGTGGCTACACCTTC,CASGRDTQPEGGYTF,TRBV6-5,-,-,TRBJ1-2
TGCGCCAGCAGCGTACAGGGGCCCCCTGAGCAGTTCTTC,CASSVQGPPEQFF,TRBV10-1,TRBD1,-,TRBJ2-1
TGTGCCAGCAGTAACAGGGTAGATTCCTACGAGCAGTACTTC,CASSNRVDSYEQYF,TRBV28,-,few,TRBJ2-7
TGTGCCAGCAGTTACTCCGGACTAGCGGGAGGTGGAGGGGGCAATGAGCAGTTCTTC,CASSYSGLAGGGGGNEQFF,TRBV6-5,TRBD2,-,TRBJ2-1
TGCGCCAGCAGCCAAGATTGGTCGGACGAGCAGTACTTC,CASSQDWSDEQYF,TRBV4-3,-,-,TRBJ2-7
TGTGCCAGCAGCGGGCGATCGGGGACAGAATATAGCAATCAGCCCCAGCATTTT,CASSGRSGTEYSNQPQHF,TRBV6-1,TRBD1,-,TRBJ1-5
TGCGCCAGCAGCCAAGATCCCGAAAGCTCCTACAATGAGCAGTTCTTC,CASSQDPESSYNEQFF,TRBV4-1,-,-,TRBJ2-1